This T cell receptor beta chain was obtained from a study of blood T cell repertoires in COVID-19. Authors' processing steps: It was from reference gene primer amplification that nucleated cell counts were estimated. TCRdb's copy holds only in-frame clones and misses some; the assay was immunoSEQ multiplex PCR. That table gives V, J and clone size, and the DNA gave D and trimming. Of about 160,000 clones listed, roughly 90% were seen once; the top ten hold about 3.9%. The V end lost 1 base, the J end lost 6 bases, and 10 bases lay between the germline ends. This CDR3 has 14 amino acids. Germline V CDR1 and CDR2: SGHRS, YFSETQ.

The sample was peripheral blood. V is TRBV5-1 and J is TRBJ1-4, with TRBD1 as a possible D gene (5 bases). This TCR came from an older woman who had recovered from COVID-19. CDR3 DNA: TGCGCCAGCAGCTTGCGGGGGGTGGATGAAAAACTGTTTTTT. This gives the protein CASSLRGVDEKLFF. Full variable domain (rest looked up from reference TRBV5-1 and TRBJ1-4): KAGVTQTPRYLIKTRGQQVTLSCSPISGHRSVSWYQQTPGQGLQFLFEYFSETQRNKGNFPGRFSGRQFSNSRSEMNVSTLELGDSALYLCASSLRGVDEKLFFGSGTQLSVL.